The present T cell receptor beta chain was sequenced within a study of T-cell reconstitution after alpha-beta-depleted transplantation in children. In its sample, this clonotype was seen a few times. The germline V gene encodes CDR1 ENHRY and CDR2 SYGVKD. J was trimmed by 0 bases and V by 7 bases; bases with no gene match: 9. CDR3 length: 17 amino acids. Unique molecular identifiers were used in preparing the TCRbeta library. TCRdb called the PCR reads again in MiXCR, with one record for every CDR3 protein. The sample records about 590,000 distinct CDR3 sequences, roughly 13% being singletons. The sample here was PBMCs, mostly from graft donor cells, taken 360 days after TCRalphabeta/CD19-depleted stem cell transplant. This receptor was taken from a male patient younger than 18 who had a stem cell transplant for acute myeloid leukemia, so the T cells may come from the graft donor. The chain links TRBV10-3 to TRBJ2-7, with 13 bases lining up with TRBD2. CDR3 residues: CAITPGLAGRGSYEQYF. For the CDR3, the DNA is TGTGCCATCACTCCGGGACTAGCGGGAAGGGGCTCCTACGAGCAGTACTTC.